This TCR beta chain was documented in a study of cytomegalovirus exposure and HLA in healthy donors. The PCR contained 60 Vbeta and 13 Jbeta primers. Here immunoSEQ multiplex PCR was the method, and the copy in TCRdb shows in-frame clones only, minus some. The sample shows 150,000 to 200,000 clones, roughly 87% of them seen only once. The V gene's germline CDR1 is SGDLS and CDR2 YYNGEE. V shed 2 bases, J shed 0 bases, and the junction held 1 base outside the gene matches. The CDR3 runs to 16 residues. This chain uses TRBV9 with TRBJ2-1; the match to TRBD2 covers 11 bases. The sequence came from a boy between 2 and 10 years old in good health and CMV-seronegative. Sequencing input: PBMCs. The CDR3 DNA follows: TGTGCCAGCAGCGTGACTAGCGGGATCTCCTACAATGAGCAGTTCTTC. Amino acids: CASSVTSGISYNEQFF.